The rows below give T cell receptor beta chains drawn from one sample of a study of T-cell reconstitution after alpha-beta-depleted transplantation in children. One entry per CDR3 protein results from TCRdb running MiXCR on the PCR reads. Among a few hundred thousand distinct CDR3 sequences, 25% to 30% were seen once, and the ten largest hold less than 40%. Sequenced material: PBMCs, taken before TCRalphabeta/CD19-depleted stem cell transplant. These receptors were collected from a boy less than two years old with Wiskott-Aldrich syndrome, due to receive a stem cell transplant. Both conserved end residues are part of each CDR3. The D gene is left open where the match is weak. Size is stated for part of the rows, as once, few or many counts, or as a class when the clone is expanded.

len	v_gene	j_gene	d_gene	abundance	CDR3nt	CDR3aa
13	TRBV20-1	TRBJ2-3	.	.	TGCAGTAGCGAGCGGGCGGGCACAGATACGCAGTATTTT	CSSERAGTDTQYF
11	TRBV20-1	TRBJ1-2	.	.	TGCAGTGCAGTTCACAGGGAAGGCTACACCTTC	CSAVHREGYTF
14	TRBV5-8	TRBJ1-3	.	few	TGTGCCAGCAGCTCCAATTTGGGAGGAAACACCATATATTTT	CASSSNLGGNTIYF
15	TRBV20-1	TRBJ2-4	.	.	TGCAGTGCTACAAAGACAGCGGTTGGCAAAAACATTCAGTACTTC	CSATKTAVGKNIQYF
14	TRBV7-2	TRBJ1-5	.	.	TGTGCCAGCAGTGTGGCTCATGGCAATCAGCCCCAGCATTTT	CASSVAHGNQPQHF
14	TRBV9	TRBJ2-1	.	.	TGTGCCAGCAGCGTCACTAGCTCCTACAATGAGCAGTTCTTC	CASSVTSSYNEQFF
14	TRBV5-1	TRBJ2-7	.	few	TGCGCCAGCAGCTTGGCACCTACCGGGTGCGAGCAGTACTTC	CASSLAPTGCEQYF
14	TRBV9	TRBJ2-4	TRBD2	.	TGTGCCAGCAGCGTTGGACTAGCGGGAACCATTCAGTACTTC	CASSVGLAGTIQYF
17	TRBV28	TRBJ2-5	.	few	TGTGCCAGCAGTTTGCCCGGACTTGTCCCCGGCAGAGAGACCCAGTACTTC	CASSLPGLVPGRETQYF
16	TRBV7-2	TRBJ2-1	TRBD2	.	TGTGCCAGCAGCTTAGTAGCGGGAATGTCCTACAATGAGCAGTTCTTC	CASSLVAGMSYNEQFF
15	TRBV20-1	TRBJ2-3	.	.	TGCAGTGCTAGAGACCCAGGCAGTAGCACAGATACGCAGTATTTT	CSARDPGSSTDTQYF
14	TRBV9	TRBJ2-5	.	few	TGTGCCAGCAGCGTATCGCCAGGGAGAGAGACCCAGTACTTC	CASSVSPGRETQYF
13	TRBV4-1	TRBJ2-3	.	few	TGCGCCAGCAGCTCAGGACTCTCAGATACGCAGTATTTT	CASSSGLSDTQYF
17	TRBV5-1	TRBJ2-1	.	few	TGCGCCAGCAGCTTGGGAGCAGGGGCGAGCTCCTACAATGAGCAGTTCTTC	CASSLGAGASSYNEQFF
15	TRBV7-2	TRBJ2-5	TRBD2	.	TGTGCCAGCAGGAGCCGACTAGCGGGTCAAGAGACCCAGTACTTC	CASRSRLAGQETQYF
17	TRBV21-1	TRBJ1-4	.	.	TGTGCCAGCAGCACCAAGGGACCCAGAGGGGTTAATGAAAAACTGTTTTTT	CASSTKGPRGVNEKLFF
11	TRBV29-1	TRBJ2-5	.	few	TGCAGCGTTGATTGGGGAGAGACCCAGTACTTC	CSVDWGETQYF